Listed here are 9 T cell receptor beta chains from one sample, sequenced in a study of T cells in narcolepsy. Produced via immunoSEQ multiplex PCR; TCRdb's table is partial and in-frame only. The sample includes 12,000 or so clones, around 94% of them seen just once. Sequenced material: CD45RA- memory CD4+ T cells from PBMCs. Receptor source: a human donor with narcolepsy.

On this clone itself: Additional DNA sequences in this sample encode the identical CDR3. CDR3 DNA sequence: TGTGCCAGCAGCGCCCGGGGAGGACTAGCGGGGGGGCGTGAGCAGTTCTTC. Protein sequence: CASSARGGLAGGREQFF. This rearrangement joins TRBV7-2 to TRBJ2-1; 15 bases match TRBD2. The CDR3 sequence is 17 residues long. The trim removed 5 bases at V and 9 bases at J, leaving 11 bases unmatched. Germline CDR1 reads SGHTA; CDR2 reads FQGNSA.

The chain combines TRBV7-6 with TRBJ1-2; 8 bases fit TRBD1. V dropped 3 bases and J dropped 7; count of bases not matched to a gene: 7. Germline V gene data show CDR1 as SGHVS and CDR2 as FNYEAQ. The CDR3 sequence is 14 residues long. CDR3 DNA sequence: TGTGCCAGCAGCTTCGACACAGGGGGAAGTGGCTACACCTTC. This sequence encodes CASSFDTGGSGYTF.

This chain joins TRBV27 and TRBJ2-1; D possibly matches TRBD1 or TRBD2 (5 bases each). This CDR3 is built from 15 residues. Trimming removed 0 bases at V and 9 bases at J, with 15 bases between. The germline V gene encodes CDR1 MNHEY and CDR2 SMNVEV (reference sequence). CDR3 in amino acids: CASSLSLGWGTEQFF. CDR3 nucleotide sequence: TGTGCCAGCAGTTTATCCCTAGGCTGGGGGACTGAGCAGTTCTTC.

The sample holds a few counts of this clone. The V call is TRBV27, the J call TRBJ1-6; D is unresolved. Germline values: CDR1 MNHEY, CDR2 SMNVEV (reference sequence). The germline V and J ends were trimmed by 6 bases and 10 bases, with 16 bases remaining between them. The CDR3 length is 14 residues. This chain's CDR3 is CASRAHSNESPLHF. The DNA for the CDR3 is TGTGCCAGCAGGGCTCATTCCAATGAGTCACCCCTCCACTTT.

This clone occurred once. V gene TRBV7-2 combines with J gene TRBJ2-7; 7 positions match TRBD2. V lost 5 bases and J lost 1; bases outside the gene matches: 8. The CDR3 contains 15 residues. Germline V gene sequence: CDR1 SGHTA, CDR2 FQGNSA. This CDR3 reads CASSPGGAGSYEQYF. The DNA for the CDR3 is TGTGCCAGCAGCCCGGGTGGAGCGGGGTCCTACGAGCAGTACTTC.

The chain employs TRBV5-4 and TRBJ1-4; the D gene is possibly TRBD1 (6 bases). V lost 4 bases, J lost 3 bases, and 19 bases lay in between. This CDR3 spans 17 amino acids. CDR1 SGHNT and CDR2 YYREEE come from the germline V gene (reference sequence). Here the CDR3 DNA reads TGTGCCAGCAGCGTCTTTAAGGGGGGGGAACCTAATGAAAAACTGTTTTTT. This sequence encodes CASSVFKGGEPNEKLFF.

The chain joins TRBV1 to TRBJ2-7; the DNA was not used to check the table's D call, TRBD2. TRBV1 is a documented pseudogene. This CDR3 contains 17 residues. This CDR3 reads CTSSQDPGGDSSYEQYF. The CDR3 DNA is TGCACCAGCAGCCAAGATCCAGGAGGGGATAGCTCCTACGAGCAGTACTTC.

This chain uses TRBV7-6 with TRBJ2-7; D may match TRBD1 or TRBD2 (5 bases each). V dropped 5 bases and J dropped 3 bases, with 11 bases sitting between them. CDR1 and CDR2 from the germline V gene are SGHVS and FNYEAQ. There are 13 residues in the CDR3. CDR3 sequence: CASSGRDDYEQYF. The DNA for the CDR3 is TGTGCCAGCAGCGGCCGGGACGACTACGAGCAGTACTTC.

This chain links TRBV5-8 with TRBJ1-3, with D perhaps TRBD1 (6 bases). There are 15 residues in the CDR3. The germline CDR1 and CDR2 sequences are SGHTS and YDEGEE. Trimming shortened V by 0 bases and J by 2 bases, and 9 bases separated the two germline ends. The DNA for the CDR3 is TGTGCCAGCAGCTTGGGTGACAGGCCTGGAAACACCATATATTTT. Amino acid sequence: CASSLGDRPGNTIYF.